This TCR beta chain was recorded in a study of circulating CD8 cells and anti-PD-1 response in melanoma. Overall study results and limits: Tumor reactivity was tested by peptide assays on expanded sorted subsets. Under 7.5% of TRB clonotypes were shared between subsets at M1. PD-1 and DPOS subsets showed similar, higher clonality than DNEG.

Each library started from around 14 ng of total RNA using the QIAseq Immune Repertoire TCR panel. TCRdb re-called the reads with MiXCR, one entry per CDR3 protein. The repertoire has some 550 distinct CDR3 sequences, approximately 8.1% of them found once; the top ten carry around 30%. From live CD3+CD8+TCRalphabeta+ cells, four PD-1 and/or TIGIT subsets were sorted. Germline CDR1 is SNHLY and CDR2 is FYNNEI. J gave up 6 bases and V 6 bases, and 5 bases lay outside the gene matches. The CDR3 is made up of 14 amino acids. By share, this clonotype counts as large. The antigen is unknown. This chain uses TRBV2 with TRBJ2-1; TRBD1 matches at 10 bases. Sample: CD8+ T cells from PBMCs, taken at baseline or after one month of anti-PD-1 therapy (not recorded which). This TCR derives from a human donor with melanoma. CDR3 sequence (DNA): TGTGCCAGCAGGGCTGACAGGGGGCCCAATGAGCAGTTCTTC. As protein: CASRADRGPNEQFF.